The clone carrying this TCR beta chain appeared a single time. Its antigen is unidentified. Specified time point: after neoadjuvant nivolumab, at surgical resection. The CDR3 totals 18 residues. Germline V gives CDR1 LNHNV, CDR2 YYDKDF (reference sequence). J gave up 4 bases and V 1 base, and 6 bases lay outside the gene matches. Profiling relied on immunoSEQ multiplex PCR, and the TCRdb table lists in-frame clones only, not all of them. The table lists 55,000 to 80,000 clones, 85% to 90% of them singletons, with approximately 2.6% in the top ten. This entry comes from a study of neoadjuvant anti-PD-1 for oral cavity cancer. The wider study: Before surgery, most patients got three to four biweekly 3 mg/kg nivolumab doses. Around day 43, patients without progression received a fourth nivolumab dose before surgery. Study outcomes and limitations: Non-responders to neoadjuvant nivolumab had significantly more clonal PBMC T cells than responders.

The rearrangement uses TRBV15 and TRBJ2-3, with TRBD2 identical over 15 bases. The sample consisted of PBMCs, taken after nivolumab (anti-PD-1) treatment. This TCR was recovered from a person between 40 and 79 years old with oral cavity squamous cell carcinoma. CDR3: CATSRATGLAGGPDTQYF. The CDR3 DNA reads TGTGCCACCAGCAGAGCGACGGGACTAGCGGGAGGACCAGATACGCAGTATTTT.